What follows are 16 T cell receptor beta chains derived from one specimen sequenced in a study of blood T cell repertoires in COVID-19. Only in-frame clones appear in the TCRdb table, and some are missing; sequencing was by immunoSEQ multiplex PCR. The sample holds over 80,000 clones, about 80% seen once. Sample: peripheral blood. These TCRs come from a woman in her 70s with acute or convalescent COVID-19.

CDR3 sequence reads: CASSQASGASYEQYF. Here the CDR3 DNA reads TGTGCCAGCAGCCAGGCATCGGGAGCCTCCTACGAGCAGTACTTC. This sequence joins TRBV3-1 (or the pseudogene TRBV3-2) and TRBJ2-7; tentatively, D is TRBD2 (6 bases). The ends were cut back, 3 bases at V and 0 bases at J, with 12 bases in the middle. CDR3 length: 15 residues. Germline CDR1 reads LGHDT; CDR2 reads YNNKEL (reference sequence).

The V and J genes are TRBV6-5 and TRBJ2-7; unclear D gene. The CDR3 is 15 amino acids. Trimming stripped 0 bases from V and 2 bases from J, with 11 bases between. Germline V CDR1 and CDR2: MNHEY, SVGAGI. CDR3: CASSYSFGSAYEQYF. The CDR3 bases are TGTGCCAGCAGTTACTCGTTCGGTTCTGCCTACGAGCAGTACTTC.

In regard to this clone: The same CDR3 can be traced to other DNA sequences in this sample. The V call is TRBV3-1 (or the pseudogene TRBV3-2), the J call TRBJ2-1, with 8 positions matching TRBD1. V gave up 0 bases and J gave up 7 bases; unmatched junction bases: 2. This CDR3 has 14 amino acids. Germline V lookup: CDR1 LGHDT, CDR2 YNNKEL (reference sequence). The CDR3 nucleotides are TGTGCCAGCAGCCAAGAGCAGGGGGCGAATGAGCAGTTCTTC. Translating gives CASSQEQGANEQFF.

The rearrangement uses TRBV9 and TRBJ1-1; 8 positions match TRBD1. The CDR3 spans 14 residues. From germline, CDR1 is SGDLS and CDR2 YYNGEE. The V and J ends lost 4 bases and 2 bases, in that order; junction bases with no gene match: 4. The chain's CDR3 is CASSTGTGNTEAFF. CDR3 DNA sequence: TGTGCCAGCAGCACGGGGACAGGAAACACTGAAGCTTTCTTT.

V is TRBV10-3 and J is TRBJ1-5; TRBD1 matches at 7 bases. V lost 3 bases to trimming and J lost 7 bases; unmatched junction nucleotides: 6. Germline V gene lookup returns CDR1 ENHRY and CDR2 SYGVKD. The CDR3 length is 14 residues. The CDR3 nucleotides are TGTGCCATCAGTGAAGGGGGCGCGAGACAGCCCCAGCATTTT. This gives the protein CAISEGGARQPQHF.

The V call is TRBV19, the J call TRBJ2-5; the D gene is possibly TRBD2 (6 bases). The CDR3 is 15 residues long. The V and J ends lost 3 bases and 5 bases respectively, with 16 bases between them. Germline CDR1 and CDR2: LNHDA and SQIVND (reference sequence). The CDR3, as DNA: TGTGCCAGTAGTATTCGCGGCCTAGGGAGGGAGACCCAGTACTTC. Translation: CASSIRGLGRETQYF.

This clone was recorded once. The rearrangement links TRBV13 to TRBJ2-1, with a tentative D call TRBD1 (6 bases). V was shortened by 3 bases and J by 15 bases, with 21 bases between the two germline ends. The germline V gene has CDR1 PRHDT and CDR2 FYEKMQ (reference sequence). CDR3 length: 14 amino acids. CDR3 in DNA: TGTGCCAGCAGCTTGCCTTCCGCCCGATCAGGGGTGTTCTTC. Translating gives CASSLPSARSGVFF.

J is TRBJ2-1 and V is TRBV10-3, with 7 positions matching TRBD1. There are 16 residues in the CDR3. V dropped 5 bases and J dropped 7; count of bases not matched to a gene: 14. The germline CDR1 and CDR2 sequences are ENHRY and SYGVKD. The CDR3 loop reads CAISREQGWVGNEQFF. CDR3 sequence (DNA): TGTGCCATCAGTCGGGAACAGGGGTGGGTTGGGAATGAGCAGTTCTTC.

This chain's CDR3 is CASSPATGVRGQETQYF. The CDR3 DNA reads as TGTGCCAGCAGTCCCGCTACAGGGGTTCGGGGCCAAGAGACCCAGTACTTC. V gene TRBV28 combines with J gene TRBJ2-5; 7 bases map to TRBD1. With 5 bases clipped from V and 1 base from J, the junction kept 13 bases outside the gene matches. Germline CDR1 and CDR2: MDHEN and SYDVKM. This CDR3 is 17 amino acids long. The variable domain in full, with the rest retrieved from reference TRBV28 and TRBJ2-5, is DVKVTQSSRYLVKRTGEKVFLECVQDMDHENMFWYRQDPGLGLRLIYFSYDVKMKEKGDIPEGYSVSREKKERFSLILESASTNQTSMYLCASSPATGVRGQETQYFGPGTRLLVL.

The count of this clone is one. V gene TRBV4-3 combines with J gene TRBJ1-2; D might be TRBD1 (5 bases). The germline gives CDR1 LGHNA, CDR2 YSLEER. CDR3 length equals 16 residues. Deletions cut 1 base from V and 1 base from J, with 13 bases between. CDR3 DNA sequence: TGCGCCAGCAGCCAAGCATTGGCCGGGGGTAACTATGGCTACACCTTC. Its translation is CASSQALAGGNYGYTF.

The chain employs TRBV30 and TRBJ1-6; D is unclear. Germline assignment: CDR1 GTSNPN and CDR2 SVGIG (reference sequence). This CDR3 contains 12 residues. The ends were cut back, 5 bases at V and 8 bases at J, with 10 bases in the middle. The CDR3 sequence is CAWQAPHSPLHF. In nucleotides, the CDR3 is TGTGCCTGGCAGGCACCCCATTCACCCCTCCACTTT.

The gene calls are TRBV19 and TRBJ1-5; D may be TRBD1 (6 bases). The length of the CDR3 is 14 residues. The V gene's germline CDR1 is LNHDA and CDR2 SQIVND (reference sequence). V was trimmed by 2 bases and J by 6 bases, leaving 11 bases between them. The CDR3 DNA follows: TGTGCCAGTAGTATACAGGGGAGAGGTCAGCCCCAGCATTTT. Encoded protein: CASSIQGRGQPQHF.

The chain joins TRBV2 to TRBJ2-7; D is possibly TRBD1 (6 bases). Trimming cost V 8 bases and J 2 bases, with 10 bases left between them. Per the germline V gene, CDR1 is SNHLY and CDR2 is FYNNEI. The CDR3 is made up of 12 amino acids. Here the CDR3 DNA reads TGTGCCAGCGGACAGAGAACCTACGAGCAGTACTTC. Its translation is CASGQRTYEQYF. Full variable domain (rest looked up from reference TRBV2 and TRBJ2-7): EPEVTQTPSHQVTQMGQEVILRCVPISNHLYFYWYRQILGQKVEFLVSFYNNEISEKSEIFDDQFSVERPDGSNFTLKIRSTKLEDSAMYFCASGQRTYEQYFGPGTRLTVT.

The chain combines TRBV4-2 with TRBJ2-3, with D perhaps TRBD2 (5 bases). Trimming took off 0 bases at V and 8 bases at J, with 9 bases between the two ends. Germline V CDR1 and CDR2: LGHNA, YNFKEQ. CDR3 length: 13 residues. CDR3 in amino acids: CASSQEALVTQYF. The CDR3 DNA is TGTGCCAGCAGCCAAGAGGCACTAGTTACGCAGTATTTT.

This clone was found once. V usage is TRBV6-5 and J usage is TRBJ2-4; D remains ambiguous. This CDR3 spans 14 amino acids. V shed 6 bases and J shed 3 bases, with 12 bases lying between them. From germline, CDR1 is MNHEY and CDR2 SVGAGI. DNA for the CDR3: TGTGCCAGCAGGCCTCACCTAGGCAAAAACATTCAGTACTTC. Translating gives CASRPHLGKNIQYF.

V gene TRBV6-2 or TRBV6-3 combines with J gene TRBJ2-3; 14 positions match TRBD2. The J segment lost 2 bases and the V segment lost 0 bases, leaving 13 bases of the junction unmatched. The CDR3 extends over 21 amino acids. Germline V gene lookup returns CDR1 MNHEY and CDR2 SVGEGT. The CDR3 nucleotides are TGTGCCAGCAGTTACTCGTTGGGACTAGCGGGAGAGTACCGTAACACAGATACGCAGTATTTT. Translating gives CASSYSLGLAGEYRNTDTQYF.